The clone carrying this T cell receptor (beta chain) was observed a handful of times. Its target is not known. This sample is drawn from a study of regulatory T cells in long-lasting Graves disease. Building the TCR beta libraries relied on iRepertoire HTBI primers, and CDR3 regions underwent Arm-PCR. TCRdb ran MiXCR on the multiplex PCR reads and lists one entry per CDR3 protein. The sample holds about 450,000 distinct CDR3 sequences, 23% seen once. Regarding time point: persistent/refractory GD, antithyroid drugs over 5 years with positive TRAb. Construction of the TCR library relied on RNA isolated from PBMCs. The CDR3 covers 13 residues. Germline assignment: CDR1 SGHTA and CDR2 FQGNSA. V was pared by 4 bases and J by 4 bases, with 9 bases between. The study, taken as a whole, reports: Persistent Graves' patients showed less TCR diversity than newly diagnosed ones. Patients with persistent disease showed a bias toward TRBV28, TRBJ1-2 and TRBJ2-5. Samples came from peripheral blood alone, without thyroid tissue. It is possible that accuracy was reduced by the small size of the sample.

The gene calls are TRBV7-2 and TRBJ2-3; D is uncertain. The clonotype originates from a female donor with Graves disease. The source material was peripheral blood mononuclear cells (PBMCs), sampled when the disease was refractory, from a patient treated with antithyroid drugs. The CDR3: CASSSKIADTQYF. CDR3 bases: TGTGCCAGCAGCTCAAAAATAGCAGATACGCAGTATTTT.